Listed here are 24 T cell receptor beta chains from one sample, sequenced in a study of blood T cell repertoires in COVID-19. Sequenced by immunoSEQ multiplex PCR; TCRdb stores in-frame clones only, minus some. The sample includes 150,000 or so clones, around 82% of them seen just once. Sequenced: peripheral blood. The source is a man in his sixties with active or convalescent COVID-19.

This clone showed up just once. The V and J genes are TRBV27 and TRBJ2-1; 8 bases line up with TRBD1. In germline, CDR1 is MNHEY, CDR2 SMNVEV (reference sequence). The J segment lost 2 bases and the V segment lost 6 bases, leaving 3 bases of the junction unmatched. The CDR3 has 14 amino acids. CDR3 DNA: TGTGCCAGCAGCCGACAGGGGACCTACAATGAGCAGTTCTTC. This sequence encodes CASSRQGTYNEQFF.

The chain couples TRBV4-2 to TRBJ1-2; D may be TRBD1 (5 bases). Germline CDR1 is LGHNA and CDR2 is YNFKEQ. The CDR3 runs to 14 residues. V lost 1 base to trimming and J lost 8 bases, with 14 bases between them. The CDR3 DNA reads TGTGCCAGCAGCCAAGCCCTCAGGGTAGGCGGCTACACCTTC. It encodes CASSQALRVGGYTF.

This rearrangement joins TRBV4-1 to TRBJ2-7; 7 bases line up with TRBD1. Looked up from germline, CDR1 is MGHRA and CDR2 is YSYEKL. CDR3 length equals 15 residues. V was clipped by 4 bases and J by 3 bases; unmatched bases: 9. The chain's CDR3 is CASSRRTGPDYEQYF. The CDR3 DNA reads TGCGCCAGCAGCCGTCGGACAGGTCCCGACTACGAGCAGTACTTC.

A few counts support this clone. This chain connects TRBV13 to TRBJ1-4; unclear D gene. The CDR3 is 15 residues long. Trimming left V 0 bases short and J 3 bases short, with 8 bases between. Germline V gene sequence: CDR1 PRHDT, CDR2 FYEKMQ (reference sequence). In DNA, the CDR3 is TGTGCCAGCAGCTTAGGGGAGGCCCCTAATGAAAAACTGTTTTTT. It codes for CASSLGEAPNEKLFF.

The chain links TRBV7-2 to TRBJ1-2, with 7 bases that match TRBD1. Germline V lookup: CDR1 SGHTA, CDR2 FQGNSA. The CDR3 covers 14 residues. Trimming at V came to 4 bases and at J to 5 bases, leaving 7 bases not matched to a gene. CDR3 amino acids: CASSSHRGEYGYTF. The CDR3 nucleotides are TGTGCCAGCAGCTCCCACAGGGGTGAATATGGCTACACCTTC.

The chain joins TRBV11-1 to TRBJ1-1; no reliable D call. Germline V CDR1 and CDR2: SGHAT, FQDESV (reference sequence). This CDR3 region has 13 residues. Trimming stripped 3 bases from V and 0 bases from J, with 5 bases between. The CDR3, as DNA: TGTGCCAGCAGCTTGCGGGTGAACACTGAAGCTTTCTTT. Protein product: CASSLRVNTEAFF.

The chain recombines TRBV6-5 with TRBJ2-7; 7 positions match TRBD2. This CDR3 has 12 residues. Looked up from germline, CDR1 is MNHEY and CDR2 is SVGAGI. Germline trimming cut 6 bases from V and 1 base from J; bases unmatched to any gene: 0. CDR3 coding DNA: TGTGCCAGCAGGGGACTATCCTACGAGCAGTACTTC. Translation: CASRGLSYEQYF.

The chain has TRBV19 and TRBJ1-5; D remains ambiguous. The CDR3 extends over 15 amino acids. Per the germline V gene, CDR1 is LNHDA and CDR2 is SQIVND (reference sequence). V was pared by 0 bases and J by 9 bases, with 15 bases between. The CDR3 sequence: CASSIDSEGAWPQHF. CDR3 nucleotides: TGTGCCAGTAGTATAGATTCCGAGGGTGCGTGGCCCCAGCATTTT.

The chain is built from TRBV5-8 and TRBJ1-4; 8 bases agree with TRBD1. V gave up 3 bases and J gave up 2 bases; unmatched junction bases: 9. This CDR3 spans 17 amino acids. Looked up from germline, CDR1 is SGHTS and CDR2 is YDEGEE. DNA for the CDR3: TGTGCCAGCAGCTGGGGTGGACAGGGCGGCACTAATGAAAAACTGTTTTTT. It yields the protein CASSWGGQGGTNEKLFF.

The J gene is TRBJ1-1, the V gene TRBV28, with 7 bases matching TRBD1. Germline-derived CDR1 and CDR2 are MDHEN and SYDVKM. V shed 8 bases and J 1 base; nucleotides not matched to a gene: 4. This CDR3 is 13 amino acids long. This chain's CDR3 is CASGTVQNTEAFF. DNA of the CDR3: TGTGCCAGCGGGACAGTCCAGAACACTGAAGCTTTCTTT.

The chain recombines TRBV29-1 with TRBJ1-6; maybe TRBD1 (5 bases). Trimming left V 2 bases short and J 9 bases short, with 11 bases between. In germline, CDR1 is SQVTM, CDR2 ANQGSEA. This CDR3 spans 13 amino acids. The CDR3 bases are TGCAGCGTTGAATCAGGGTTTGGTTCACCCCTCCACTTT. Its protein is CSVESGFGSPLHF.

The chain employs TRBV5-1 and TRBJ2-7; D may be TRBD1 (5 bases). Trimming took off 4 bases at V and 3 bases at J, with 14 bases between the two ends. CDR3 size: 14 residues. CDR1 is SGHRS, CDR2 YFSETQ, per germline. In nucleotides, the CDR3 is TGCGCCAGCAGCCGGGTTGGCGACAGCTACGAGCAGTACTTC. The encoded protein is CASSRVGDSYEQYF.

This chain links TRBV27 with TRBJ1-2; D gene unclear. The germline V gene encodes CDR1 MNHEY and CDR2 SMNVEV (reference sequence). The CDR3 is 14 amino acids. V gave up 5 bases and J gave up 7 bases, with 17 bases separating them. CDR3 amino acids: CASSPGSSVGGYTF. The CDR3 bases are TGTGCCAGCAGTCCGGGGAGTTCAGTGGGTGGCTACACCTTC.

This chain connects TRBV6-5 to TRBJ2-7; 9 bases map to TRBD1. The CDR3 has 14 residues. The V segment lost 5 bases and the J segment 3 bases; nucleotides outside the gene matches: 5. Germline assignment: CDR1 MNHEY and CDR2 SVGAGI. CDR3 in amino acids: CASSPGTGNYEQYF. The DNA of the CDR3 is TGTGCCAGCAGTCCCGGGACAGGGAACTACGAGCAGTACTTC.

This chain's CDR3 is CATRTGSSYNSPLHF. The CDR3 DNA sequence: TGTGCCACAAGGACAGGGAGCTCCTATAATTCACCCCTCCACTTT. The chain recombines TRBV2 with TRBJ1-6, with 8 bases aligning to TRBD1. This CDR3 is built from 15 residues. The V gene end was trimmed by 10 bases and the J gene end by 0 bases; junction bases not matched to a gene: 5. Germline V lookup: CDR1 SNHLY, CDR2 FYNNEI.

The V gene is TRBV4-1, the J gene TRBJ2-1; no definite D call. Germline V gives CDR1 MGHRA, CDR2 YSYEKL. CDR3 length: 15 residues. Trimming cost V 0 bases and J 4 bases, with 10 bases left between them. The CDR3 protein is CASSQDLGRYNEQFF. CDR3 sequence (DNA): TGCGCCAGCAGCCAAGATTTGGGCCGATACAATGAGCAGTTCTTC.

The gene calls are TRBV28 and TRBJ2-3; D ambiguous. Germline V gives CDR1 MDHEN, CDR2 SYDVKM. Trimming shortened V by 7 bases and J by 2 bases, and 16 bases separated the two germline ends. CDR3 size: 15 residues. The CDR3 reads CASTSRKPNTDTQYF. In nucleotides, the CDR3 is TGTGCCAGCACGTCCCGCAAGCCCAACACAGATACGCAGTATTTT.

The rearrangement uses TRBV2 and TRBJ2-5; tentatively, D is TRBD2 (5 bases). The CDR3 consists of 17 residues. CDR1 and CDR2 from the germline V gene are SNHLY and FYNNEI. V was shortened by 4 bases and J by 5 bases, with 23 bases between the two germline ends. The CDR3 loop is CASSGPLQILRGETQYF. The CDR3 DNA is TGTGCCAGCAGTGGCCCTCTCCAAATTCTCCGCGGGGAGACCCAGTACTTC. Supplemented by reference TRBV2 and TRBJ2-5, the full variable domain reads EPEVTQTPSHQVTQMGQEVILRCVPISNHLYFYWYRQILGQKVEFLVSFYNNEISEKSEIFDDQFSVERPDGSNFTLKIRSTKLEDSAMYFCASSGPLQILRGETQYFGPGTRLLVL.

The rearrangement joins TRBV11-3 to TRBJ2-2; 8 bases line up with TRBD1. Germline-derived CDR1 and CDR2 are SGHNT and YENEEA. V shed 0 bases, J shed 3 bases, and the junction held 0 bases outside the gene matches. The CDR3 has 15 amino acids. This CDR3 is CASSLEGQDTGELFF. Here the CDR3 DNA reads TGTGCCAGCAGCTTAGAGGGACAGGACACCGGGGAGCTGTTTTTT.

CDR3 loop: CASSLAGQEGNEQFF. The DNA for the CDR3 is TGCGCCAGCAGCTTGGCAGGACAAGAAGGCAATGAGCAGTTCTTC. The genes are TRBV5-1 and TRBJ2-1; possibly TRBD1 for D (5 bases). The ends were cut back, 0 bases at V and 6 bases at J, with 13 bases in the middle. The germline V gene has CDR1 SGHRS and CDR2 YFSETQ. The CDR3 length is 15 residues.

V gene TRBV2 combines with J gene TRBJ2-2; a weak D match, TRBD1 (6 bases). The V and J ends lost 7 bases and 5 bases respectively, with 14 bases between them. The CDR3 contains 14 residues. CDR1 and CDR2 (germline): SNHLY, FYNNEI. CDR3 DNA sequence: TGTGCCAGCAAGACAGGACCTAGGACCGGGGAGCTGTTTTTT. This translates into CASKTGPRTGELFF. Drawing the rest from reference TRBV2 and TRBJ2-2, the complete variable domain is EPEVTQTPSHQVTQMGQEVILRCVPISNHLYFYWYRQILGQKVEFLVSFYNNEISEKSEIFDDQFSVERPDGSNFTLKIRSTKLEDSAMYFCASKTGPRTGELFFGEGSRLTVL.

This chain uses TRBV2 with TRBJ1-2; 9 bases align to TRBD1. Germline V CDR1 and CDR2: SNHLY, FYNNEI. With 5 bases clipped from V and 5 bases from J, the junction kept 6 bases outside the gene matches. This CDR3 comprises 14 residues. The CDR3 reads CASSLQGAQYGYTF. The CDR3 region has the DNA TGTGCCAGCAGTCTACAGGGGGCGCAATATGGCTACACCTTC.

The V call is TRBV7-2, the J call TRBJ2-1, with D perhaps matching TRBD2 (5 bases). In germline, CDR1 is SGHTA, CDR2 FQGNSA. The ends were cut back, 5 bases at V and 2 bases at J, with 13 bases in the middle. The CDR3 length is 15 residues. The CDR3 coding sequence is TGTGCCAGCAGCACCCGGGAAAAGCCCTACAATGAGCAGTTCTTC. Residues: CASSTREKPYNEQFF.

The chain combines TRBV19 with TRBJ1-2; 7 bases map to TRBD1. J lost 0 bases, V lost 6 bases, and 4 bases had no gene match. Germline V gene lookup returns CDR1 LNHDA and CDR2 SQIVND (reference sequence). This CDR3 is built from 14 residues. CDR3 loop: CASRPGTANYGYTF. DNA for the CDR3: TGTGCCAGTAGACCCGGGACAGCTAACTATGGCTACACCTTC. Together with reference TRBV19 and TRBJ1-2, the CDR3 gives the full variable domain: DGGITQSPKYLFRKEGQNVTLSCEQNLNHDAMYWYRQDPGQGLRLIYYSQIVNDFQKGDIAEGYSVSREKKESFPLTVTSAQKNPTAFYLCASRPGTANYGYTFGSGTRLTVV.